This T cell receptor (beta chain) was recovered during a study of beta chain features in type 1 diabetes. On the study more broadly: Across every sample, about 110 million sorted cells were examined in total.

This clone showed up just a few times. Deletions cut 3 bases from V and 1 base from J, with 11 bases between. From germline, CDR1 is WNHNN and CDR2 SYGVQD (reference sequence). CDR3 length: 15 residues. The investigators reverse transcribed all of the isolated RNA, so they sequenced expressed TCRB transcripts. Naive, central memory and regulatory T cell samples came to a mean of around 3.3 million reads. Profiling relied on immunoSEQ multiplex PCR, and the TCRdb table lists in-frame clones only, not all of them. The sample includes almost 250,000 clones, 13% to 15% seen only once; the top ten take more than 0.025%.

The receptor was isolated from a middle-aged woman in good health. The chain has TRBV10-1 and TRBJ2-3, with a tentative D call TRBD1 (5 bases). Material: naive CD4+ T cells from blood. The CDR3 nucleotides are TGCGCCAGCAGTGACCATATGGGGCGCACAGATACGCAGTATTTT. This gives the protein CASSDHMGRTDTQYF.